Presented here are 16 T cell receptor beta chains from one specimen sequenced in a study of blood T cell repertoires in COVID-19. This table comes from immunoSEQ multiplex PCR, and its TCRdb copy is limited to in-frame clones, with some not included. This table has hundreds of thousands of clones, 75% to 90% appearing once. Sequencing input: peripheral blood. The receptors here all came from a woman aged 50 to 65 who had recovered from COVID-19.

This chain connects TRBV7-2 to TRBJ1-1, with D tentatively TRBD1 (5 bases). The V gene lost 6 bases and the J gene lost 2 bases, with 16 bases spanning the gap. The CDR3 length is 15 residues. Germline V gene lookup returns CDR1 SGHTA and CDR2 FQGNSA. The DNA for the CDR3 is TGTGCCAGCAGTCCGTGGACAAATCTTAACACTGAAGCTTTCTTT. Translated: CASSPWTNLNTEAFF.

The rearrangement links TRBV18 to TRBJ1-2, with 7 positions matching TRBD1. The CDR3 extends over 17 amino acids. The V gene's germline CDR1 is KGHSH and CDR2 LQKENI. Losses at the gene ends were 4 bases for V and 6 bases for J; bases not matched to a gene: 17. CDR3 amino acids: CASSLNRQGFFADGYTF. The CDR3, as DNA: TGTGCCAGCTCACTCAACCGACAGGGATTTTTCGCAGATGGCTACACCTTC.

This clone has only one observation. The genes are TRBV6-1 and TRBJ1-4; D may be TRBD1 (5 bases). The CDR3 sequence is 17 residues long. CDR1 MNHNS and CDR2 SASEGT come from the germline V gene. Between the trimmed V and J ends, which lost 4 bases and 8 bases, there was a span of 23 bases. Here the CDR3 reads CASSVIAREGRREKLFF. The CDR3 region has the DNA TGTGCCAGCAGTGTTATAGCTAGGGAGGGGAGGAGGGAAAAACTGTTTTTT.

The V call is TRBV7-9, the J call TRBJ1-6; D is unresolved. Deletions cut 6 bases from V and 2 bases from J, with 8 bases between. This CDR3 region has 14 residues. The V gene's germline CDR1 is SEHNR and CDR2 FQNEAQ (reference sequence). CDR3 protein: CASRSSAYNSPLHF. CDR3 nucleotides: TGTGCCAGCAGAAGTAGCGCCTATAATTCACCCCTCCACTTT.

The DNA for the CDR3 is TGTGCCAGCTCACCGCGACAGGGGAGAGGTCAGCCCCAGCATTTT. It encodes CASSPRQGRGQPQHF. The chain employs TRBV18 and TRBJ1-5; 8 nucleotides agree with TRBD1. This CDR3 has 15 amino acids. Per germline, CDR1 KGHSH and CDR2 LQKENI. Trimming removed 3 bases from V and 6 bases from J; junction bases left unmatched: 7.

CDR3 sequence (DNA): TGTGCCAGCAGTCAGGGACAGGGTCTCTACGAGCAGTACTTC. Translation gives CASSQGQGLYEQYF. V gene TRBV27 combines with J gene TRBJ2-7; 9 nucleotides align to TRBD1. Germline V gives CDR1 MNHEY, CDR2 SMNVEV (reference sequence). This CDR3 region has 14 residues. Losses at the gene ends were 5 bases for V and 3 bases for J; bases not matched to a gene: 5.

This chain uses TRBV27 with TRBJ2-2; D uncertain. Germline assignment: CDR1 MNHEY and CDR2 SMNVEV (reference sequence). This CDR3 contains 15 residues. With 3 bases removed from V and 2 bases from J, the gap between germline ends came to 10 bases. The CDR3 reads CASSFMGINTGELFF. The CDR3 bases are TGTGCCAGCAGTTTCATGGGCATCAACACCGGGGAGCTGTTTTTT.

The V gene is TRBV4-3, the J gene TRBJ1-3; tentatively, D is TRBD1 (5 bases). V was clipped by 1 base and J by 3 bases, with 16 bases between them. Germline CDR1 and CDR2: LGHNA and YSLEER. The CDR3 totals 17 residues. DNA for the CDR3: TGCGCCAGCAGCCAAGGCGTGACCGGACAATTTGGAAACACCATATATTTT. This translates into CASSQGVTGQFGNTIYF.

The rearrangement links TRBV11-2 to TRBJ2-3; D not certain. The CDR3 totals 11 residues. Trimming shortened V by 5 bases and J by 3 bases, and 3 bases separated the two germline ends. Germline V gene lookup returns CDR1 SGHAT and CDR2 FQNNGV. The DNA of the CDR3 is TGTGCCAGCAGCCCGACAGATACGCAGTATTTT. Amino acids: CASSPTDTQYF.

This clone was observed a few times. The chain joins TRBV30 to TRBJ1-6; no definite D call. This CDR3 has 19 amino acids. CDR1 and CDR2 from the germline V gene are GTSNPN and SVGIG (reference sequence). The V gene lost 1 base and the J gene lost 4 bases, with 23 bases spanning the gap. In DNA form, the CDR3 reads TGTGCCTGGAGTGGGGGAGAGTTTGAGCCCAAGAATTATAATTCACCCCTCCACTTT. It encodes CAWSGGEFEPKNYNSPLHF. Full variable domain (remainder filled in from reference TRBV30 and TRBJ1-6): SQTIHQWPATLVQPVGSPLSLECTVEGTSNPNLYWYRQAAGRGLQLLFYSVGIGQISSEVPQNLSASRPQDRQFILSSKKLLLSDSGFYLCAWSGGEFEPKNYNSPLHFGNGTRLTVT.

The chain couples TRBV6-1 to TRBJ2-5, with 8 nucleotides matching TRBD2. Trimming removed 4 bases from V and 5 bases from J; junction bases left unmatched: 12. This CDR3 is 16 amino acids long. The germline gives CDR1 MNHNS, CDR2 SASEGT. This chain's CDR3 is CASSVSSGSRGETQYF. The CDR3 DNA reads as TGTGCCAGCAGTGTGTCTAGCGGGTCTCGGGGTGAGACCCAGTACTTC.

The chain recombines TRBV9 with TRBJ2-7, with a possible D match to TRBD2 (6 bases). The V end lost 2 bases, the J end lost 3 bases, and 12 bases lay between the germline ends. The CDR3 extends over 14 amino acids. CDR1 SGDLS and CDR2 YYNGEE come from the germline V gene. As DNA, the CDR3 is TGTGCCAGCAGCGTTGGGGGGTTCGGCTACGAGCAGTACTTC. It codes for CASSVGGFGYEQYF.

DNA for the CDR3: TGTGCCAGCAGCTTAGGGACAGGGCTGGGAAACACCATATATTTT. Translated, it gives CASSLGTGLGNTIYF. The genes are TRBV7-6 and TRBJ1-3, with 8 bases identical to TRBD1. The CDR3 spans 15 residues. Germline CDR1 is SGHVS and CDR2 is FNYEAQ. J lost 4 bases, V lost 1 base, and 3 bases had no gene match.

CDR3 bases: TGTGCCAGCAGCTCGGGACTGCGGTACGAGCAGTACTTC. This codes for CASSSGLRYEQYF. This chain joins TRBV7-2 and TRBJ2-7; tentative D call: TRBD2 (6 bases). Germline CDR1 reads SGHTA; CDR2 reads FQGNSA. This CDR3 has 13 amino acids. Trimming removed 4 bases from V and 4 bases from J, with 11 bases in between.

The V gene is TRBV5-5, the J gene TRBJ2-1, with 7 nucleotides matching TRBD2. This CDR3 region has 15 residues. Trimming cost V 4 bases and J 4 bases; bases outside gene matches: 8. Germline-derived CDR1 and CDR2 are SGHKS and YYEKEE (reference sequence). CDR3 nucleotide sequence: TGTGCCAGCAGCCCGGGGAGGGCTGAGTACAATGAGCAGTTCTTC. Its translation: CASSPGRAEYNEQFF.

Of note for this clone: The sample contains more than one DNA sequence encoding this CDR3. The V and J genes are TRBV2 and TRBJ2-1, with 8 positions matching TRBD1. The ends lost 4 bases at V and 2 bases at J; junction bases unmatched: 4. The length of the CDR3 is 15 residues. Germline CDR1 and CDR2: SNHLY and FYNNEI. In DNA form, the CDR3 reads TGTGCCAGCAGTGGTGACAGGGGCACCTACAATGAGCAGTTCTTC. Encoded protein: CASSGDRGTYNEQFF.